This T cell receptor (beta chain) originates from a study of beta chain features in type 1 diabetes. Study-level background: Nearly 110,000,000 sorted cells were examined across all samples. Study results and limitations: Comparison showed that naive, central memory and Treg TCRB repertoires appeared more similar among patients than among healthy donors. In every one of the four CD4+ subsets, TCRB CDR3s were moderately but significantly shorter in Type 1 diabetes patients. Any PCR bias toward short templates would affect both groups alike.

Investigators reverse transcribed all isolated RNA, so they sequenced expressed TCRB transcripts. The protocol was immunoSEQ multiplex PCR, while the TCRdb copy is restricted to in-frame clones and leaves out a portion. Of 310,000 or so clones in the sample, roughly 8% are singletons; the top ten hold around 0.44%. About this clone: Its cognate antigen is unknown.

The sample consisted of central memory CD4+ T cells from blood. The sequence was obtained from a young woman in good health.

CDR3 region: CASSLRLGGPSEKLFF. For the CDR3, the DNA is TGTGCCAGCAGCTTAAGACTGGGGGGCCCTAGCGAAAAACTGTTTTTT. This chain connects TRBV7-9 to TRBJ1-4, with D perhaps TRBD1 (6 bases). Deletions cut 2 bases from V and 8 bases from J, with 18 bases between. Germline-derived CDR1 and CDR2 are SEHNR and FQNEAQ (reference sequence). The CDR3 has 16 residues.